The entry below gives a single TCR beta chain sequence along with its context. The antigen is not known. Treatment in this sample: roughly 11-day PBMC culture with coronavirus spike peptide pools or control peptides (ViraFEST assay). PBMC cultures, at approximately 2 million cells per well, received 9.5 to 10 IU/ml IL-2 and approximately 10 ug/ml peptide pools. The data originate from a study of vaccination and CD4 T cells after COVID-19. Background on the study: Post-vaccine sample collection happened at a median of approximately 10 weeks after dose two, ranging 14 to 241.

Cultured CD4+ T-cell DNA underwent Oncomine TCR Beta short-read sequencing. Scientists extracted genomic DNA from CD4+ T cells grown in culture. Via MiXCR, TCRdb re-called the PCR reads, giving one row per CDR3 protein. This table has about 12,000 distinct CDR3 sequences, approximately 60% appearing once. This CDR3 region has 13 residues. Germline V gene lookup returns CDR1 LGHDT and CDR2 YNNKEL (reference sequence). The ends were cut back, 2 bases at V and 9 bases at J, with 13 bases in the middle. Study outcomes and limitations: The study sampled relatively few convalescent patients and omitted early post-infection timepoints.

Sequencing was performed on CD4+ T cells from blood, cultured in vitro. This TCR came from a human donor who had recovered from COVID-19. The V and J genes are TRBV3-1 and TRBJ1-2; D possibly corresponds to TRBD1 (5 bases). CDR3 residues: CASSQPGPPSYTF. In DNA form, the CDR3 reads TGTGCCAGCAGCCAACCGGGACCCCCAAGCTACACCTTC.